This T cell receptor beta chain was recovered during a study of shared clonotypes between healthy human individuals. Study observations and caveats: Having only a few donors restricted how much genetic and exposure-history diversity was captured. Larger estimated richness was generally seen in naive subsets than in memory subsets.

On this clone itself: Its antigen is not identified.

Trimming at V came to 0 bases and at J to 4 bases, leaving 7 bases not matched to a gene. From germline, CDR1 is ENHRY and CDR2 SYGVKD. CDR3 length: 19 amino acids. TCRdb's copy holds only in-frame clones and misses some; the assay was immunoSEQ multiplex PCR. This sample has approximately 2.5 million clones, with approximately 94% found just once. The rearrangement uses TRBV10-3 and TRBJ2-1, with 15 positions matching TRBD2. The clonotype originates from a man aged 18 to 29 in good health. Some clones in this sample may be carry-over from other donors' samples. The sample consisted of naive CD4+ T cells from PBMCs. Subset denoted: CD45RA+ positively selected. CDR3: CAISESGLAGGSWYNEQFF. CDR3 sequence (DNA): TGTGCCATCAGTGAGTCGGGACTAGCGGGGGGCTCTTGGTACAATGAGCAGTTCTTC.